The T cell receptor (beta chain) under discussion was sequenced for a study of blood T cell repertoires in COVID-19. Overall study: Samples of COVID-19 (acute and convalescent) were obtained from the United States, Italy and Spain. T cells, B-cell-depleted T cells, or PBMCs supplied cDNA or gDNA.

Original processing notes: Nucleated cell counts were estimated from reference gene primer amplification. Assay used: immunoSEQ multiplex PCR; TCRdb lists only in-frame clones, some missing. That table gives V, J and clone size, and the DNA gave D and trimming. The sample shows about 100,000 clones, roughly 80% of them seen only once. The CDR3 totals 13 residues. V shed 9 bases, J shed 3 bases, and the junction held 5 bases outside the gene matches. Germline V gene data show CDR1 as SNHLY and CDR2 as FYNNEI. The TCR was taken from a human donor in a cohort sampled during active COVID-19. The chain combines TRBV2 with TRBJ2-7, with 10 bases identical to TRBD1. The sample taken for sequencing was peripheral blood. The CDR3 DNA reads as TGTGCCAGTCTCCGGGACAGGGGCTACGAGCAGTACTTC. Translated: CASLRDRGYEQYF.